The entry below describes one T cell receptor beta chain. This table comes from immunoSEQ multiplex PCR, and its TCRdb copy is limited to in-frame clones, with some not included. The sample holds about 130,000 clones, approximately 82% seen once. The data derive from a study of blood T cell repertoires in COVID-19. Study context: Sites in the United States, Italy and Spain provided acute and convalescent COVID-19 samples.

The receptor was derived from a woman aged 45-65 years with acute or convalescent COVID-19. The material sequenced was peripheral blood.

The CDR3 DNA is TGCGCCAGCAGATTGCAACTAGCGGGACACACCGGGGAGCTGTTTTTT. Translating it yields CASRLQLAGHTGELFF. This chain links TRBV5-1 with TRBJ2-2; 10 bases align to TRBD2. The germline V gene encodes CDR1 SGHRS and CDR2 YFSETQ. This CDR3 region has 16 residues. After removal of 5 bases from V and 3 bases from J, the junction contained 7 bases not matched to a gene.